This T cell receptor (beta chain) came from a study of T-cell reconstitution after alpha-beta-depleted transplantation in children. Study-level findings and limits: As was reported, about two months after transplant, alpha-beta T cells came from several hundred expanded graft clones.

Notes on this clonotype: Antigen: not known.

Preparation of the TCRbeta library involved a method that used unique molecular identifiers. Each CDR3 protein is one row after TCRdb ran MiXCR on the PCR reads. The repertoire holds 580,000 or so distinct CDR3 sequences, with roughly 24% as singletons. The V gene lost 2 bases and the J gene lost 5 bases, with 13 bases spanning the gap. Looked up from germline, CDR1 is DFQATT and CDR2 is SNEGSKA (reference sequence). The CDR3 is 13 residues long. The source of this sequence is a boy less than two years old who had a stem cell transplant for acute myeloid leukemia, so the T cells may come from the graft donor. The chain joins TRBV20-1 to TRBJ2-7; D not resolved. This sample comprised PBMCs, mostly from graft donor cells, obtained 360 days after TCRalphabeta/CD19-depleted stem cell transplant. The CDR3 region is CSARNGYPHEQYF. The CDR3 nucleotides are TGCAGTGCTAGAAACGGGTACCCCCACGAGCAGTACTTC.